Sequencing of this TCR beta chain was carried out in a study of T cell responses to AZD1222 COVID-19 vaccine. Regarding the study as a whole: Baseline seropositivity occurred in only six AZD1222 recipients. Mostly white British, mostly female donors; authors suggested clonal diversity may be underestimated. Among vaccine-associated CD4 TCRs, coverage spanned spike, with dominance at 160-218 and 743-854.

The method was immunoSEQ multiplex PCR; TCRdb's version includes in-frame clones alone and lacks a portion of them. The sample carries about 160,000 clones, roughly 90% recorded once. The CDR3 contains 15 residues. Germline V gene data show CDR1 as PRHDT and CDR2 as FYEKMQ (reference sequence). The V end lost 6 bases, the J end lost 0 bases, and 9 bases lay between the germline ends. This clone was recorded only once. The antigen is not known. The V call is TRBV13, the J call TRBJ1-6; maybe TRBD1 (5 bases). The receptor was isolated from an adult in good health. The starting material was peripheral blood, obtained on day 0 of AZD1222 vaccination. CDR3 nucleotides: TGTGCCAGCAGGGAGGGGAACTCCTATAATTCACCCCTCCACTTT. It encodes CASREGNSYNSPLHF.